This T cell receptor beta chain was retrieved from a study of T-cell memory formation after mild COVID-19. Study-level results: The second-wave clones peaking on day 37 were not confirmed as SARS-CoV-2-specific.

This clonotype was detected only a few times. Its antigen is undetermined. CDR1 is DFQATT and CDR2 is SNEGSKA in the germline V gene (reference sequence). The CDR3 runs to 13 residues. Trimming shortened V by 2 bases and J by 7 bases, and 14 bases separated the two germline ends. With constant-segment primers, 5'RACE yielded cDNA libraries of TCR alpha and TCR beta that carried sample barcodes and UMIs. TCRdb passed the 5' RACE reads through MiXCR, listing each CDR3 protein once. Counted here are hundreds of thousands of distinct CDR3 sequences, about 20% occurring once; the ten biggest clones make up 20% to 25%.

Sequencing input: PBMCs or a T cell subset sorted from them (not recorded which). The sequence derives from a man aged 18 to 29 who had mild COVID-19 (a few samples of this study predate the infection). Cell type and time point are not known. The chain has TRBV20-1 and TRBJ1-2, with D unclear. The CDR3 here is CSARLGDLRGYTF. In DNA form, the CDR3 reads TGCAGTGCTAGACTTGGGGATCTTCGTGGCTACACCTTC.